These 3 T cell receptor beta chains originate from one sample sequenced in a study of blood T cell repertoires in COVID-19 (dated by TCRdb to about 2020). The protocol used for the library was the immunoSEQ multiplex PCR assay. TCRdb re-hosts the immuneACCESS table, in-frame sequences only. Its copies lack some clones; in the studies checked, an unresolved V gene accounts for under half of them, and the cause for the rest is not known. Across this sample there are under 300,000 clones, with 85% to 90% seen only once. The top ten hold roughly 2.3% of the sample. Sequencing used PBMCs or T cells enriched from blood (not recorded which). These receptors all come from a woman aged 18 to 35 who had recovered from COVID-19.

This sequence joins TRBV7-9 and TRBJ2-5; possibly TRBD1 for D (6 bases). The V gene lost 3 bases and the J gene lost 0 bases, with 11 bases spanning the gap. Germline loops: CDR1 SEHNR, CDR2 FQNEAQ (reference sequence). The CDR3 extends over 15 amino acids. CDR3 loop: CASSFGQHDQETQYF. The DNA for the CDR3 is TGTGCCAGCAGCTTCGGACAGCACGACCAAGAGACCCAGTACTTC.

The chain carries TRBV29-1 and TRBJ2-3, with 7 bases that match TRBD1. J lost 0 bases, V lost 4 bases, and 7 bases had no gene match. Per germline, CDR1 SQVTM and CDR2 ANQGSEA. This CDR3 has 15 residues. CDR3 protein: CSVAVGQASTDTQYF. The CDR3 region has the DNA TGCAGCGTTGCGGTAGGACAGGCTAGCACAGATACGCAGTATTTT.

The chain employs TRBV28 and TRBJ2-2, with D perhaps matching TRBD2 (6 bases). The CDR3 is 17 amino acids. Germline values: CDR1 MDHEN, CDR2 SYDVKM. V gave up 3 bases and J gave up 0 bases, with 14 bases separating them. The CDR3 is CASSFVSGPTNTGELFF. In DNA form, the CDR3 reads TGTGCCAGCAGTTTTGTTAGCGGACCGACGAACACCGGGGAGCTGTTTTTT.